This T cell receptor beta chain was identified during a study of CD8+ T cells in alopecia areata. As the sequencing template, cDNA was produced by extracting RNA and reverse transcribing it. Data came from immunoSEQ multiplex PCR; TCRdb stores just in-frame clones and leaves some out. The top ten clones hold approximately 13% of a sample with about 140,000 clones, more than 85% of them seen once. Treatment of the sample: oral pan-JAK inhibitor, 5-10 mg twice daily. From germline, CDR1 is SGDLS and CDR2 YYNGEE. The V and J ends lost 4 bases and 1 base respectively, with 11 bases between them. The CDR3 has 14 amino acids.

The source is a human donor with alopecia areata. The V call is TRBV9, the J call TRBJ1-2; D uncertain. The sample consisted of CD8+ T cells sorted from blood, taken at week 4, from a patient treated with tofacitinib. The chain's CDR3 is CASSSRLDNYGYTF. DNA for the CDR3: TGTGCCAGCAGCTCCCGATTGGATAACTATGGCTACACCTTC.